The 2 T cell receptor beta chains below all came from one sample that was sequenced in a study of stem cell transplantation in POMP-related autoinflammatory disease. Study conclusions and caveats: PRAID patients trended toward lower TRB diversity and higher clonality in all analyzed T-cell subsets. Unique TRB V-J gene pairings were limited in number in patients with PRAID.

No antigen has been assigned to these receptors. Some clones are missing from TCRdb's copy, which holds only in-frame ones; the method was immunoSEQ multiplex PCR. This sample has some 9,200 clones, with about nine tenths found just once. This specimen was CD8+ T cells from PBMCs, taken before stem cell transplantation. All receptors come from a human donor with POMP-related autoinflammation and immune dysregulation (PRAID).

The rearrangement links TRBV6-5 to TRBJ1-6; D call uncertain. CDR3 size: 13 residues. Germline V gene data show CDR1 as MNHEY and CDR2 as SVGAGI. Trimming cost V 3 bases and J 10 bases, with 10 bases left between them. CDR3 DNA: TGTGCCAGCAGTTATTTTGACGGCTCACCCCTCCACTTT. Amino acid sequence: CASSYFDGSPLHF.

In the case of this clone: Germline is not matched at one junction end, which may reflect a read error. This rearrangement joins TRBV4-1 to TRBJ2-1; D might be TRBD2 (6 bases). The CDR3 is 15 residues long. Germline V gene sequence: CDR1 MGHRA, CDR2 YSYEKL. The CDR3 protein is CASSQVLAPYDEQFF. The CDR3 nucleotides are TGCGCCAGCAGCCAAGTCCTAGCGCCCTACGATGAGCAGTTCTTC.